This TCR beta chain was captured in a study of OX40 agonist ivuxolimab in advanced cancers. For context, the study as a whole: Ivuxolimab was a fully human IgG2 agonistic monoclonal antibody targeting the costimulatory receptor OX40 (CD134). Intravenous ivuxolimab was administered to patients every 2 weeks at six dose levels: 0.01, 0.1, 0.3, 1.5, 3 and 10 mg/kg. Of the roughly 52 dose-escalation patients, hepatocellular carcinoma was present in about 20, melanoma in roughly 15, renal cell carcinoma in 9 and head and neck cancer in 9. In the dose-escalation cohort, approximately 80% of patients were male, and the mean age was roughly 60 years with a range of roughly 23 to 79. Prior anti-PD-1, anti-PD-L1 or anti-CTLA-4 therapy was permitted, and checkpoint inhibitors had been received by roughly two fifths of dose-escalation patients. Three dose-escalation patients achieved partial responses, one with hepatocellular carcinoma and two with cutaneous melanoma. Peripheral TCRbeta sequencing aimed to test whether ivuxolimab altered TCR sequence diversity and caused clonal T-cell expansion. The paper covers the monotherapy dose-escalation part of the phase I ivuxolimab trial, which included N ≈ 50 patients. Broader findings and caveats from the paper: In the 0.1-3.0 mg/kg groups, partial responders were among the patients with the lowest normalized peripheral clonal expansion, particularly in CD8+ T cells. The antigen specificity of the peripheral T cells that underwent clonal expansion was not determined. After ivuxolimab, more expanded clones were found on average in CD8+ T cells than in CD4+ T cells. Clonal expansion of both CD4+ and CD8+ blood T cells was observed from baseline to week 6 at doses 0.1 to 3.0 mg/kg. Low levels of normalized T-cell clonal expansion were also seen in some nonresponding patients.

CDR1 and CDR2 are read off the germline V gene as MDHEN and SYDVKM. Trimming removed 8 bases from V and 8 bases from J, leaving 5 bases between the germline ends. The CDR3 measures 9 amino acids from cysteine to phenylalanine. Of the read, only the CDR3 DNA is kept; its 27 bases are in frame from base 1. The trial excluded patients who had a history of autoimmune disease or who were on systemic immunosuppression. Peripheral blood for TCR sequencing was drawn from every dose cohort at baseline, at cycle 4 day 1 and at cycle 7 day 1. Samples came from an open-label, multicenter, first-in-human phase I dose-escalation trial of ivuxolimab. Adults with locally advanced or metastatic melanoma, renal cell, hepatocellular, or head and neck squamous cell carcinoma were enrolled in the trial. Before TCR sequencing, CD4+ T cells and CD8+ T cells were sorted from peripheral blood as separate populations. With regard to this clone: Its antigen is unknown. Base qualities are not at hand, and no much larger clone is one base apart.

To sequence the TCRbeta CDR3 region, genomic DNA was isolated from the sorted cells. The immunoSEQ Assay was used for sequencing of TCRbeta CDR3 regions. Not all clones reach the TCRdb copy of this immuneACCESS table, which keeps in-frame sequences only. Checked studies attribute under half of the gap to unresolved V genes and leave the rest unexplained. The sample includes approximately 77,000 clones, with approximately 80% observed a single time. Clones ranked in the top ten supply roughly 0.53% of the sample. The chain employs TRBV28 and TRBJ2-3, with the D call perhaps TRBD1 or TRBD2, as 5 bases match in each case. Specimen: CD4+ or CD8+ T cells sorted from blood, collected in a trial of the OX40 agonist ivuxolimab. This receptor was obtained from an adult with an advanced solid tumor such as melanoma, head and neck, liver or kidney cancer. The nucleotide sequence reads TGTGCCAGCGGGGGTACGCAGTATTTT. Its protein reads: CASGGTQYF.